A single sample gave rise to the 20 T cell receptor beta chains below, sequenced in a study of cytomegalovirus exposure and HLA in healthy donors. In the PCR, 60 Vbeta and 13 Jbeta primers were used. Only in-frame clones appear in the TCRdb table, and some are missing; sequencing was by immunoSEQ multiplex PCR. The sample comprises about 110,000 clones, just under 70% of which are singletons, and about 5% rests with the top ten. The sequenced sample consisted of PBMCs. These receptors all stem from a woman in her 70s in good health and CMV-seropositive.

This chain links TRBV30 with TRBJ2-5, with no clear D. The CDR3 sequence is 12 residues long. V lost 0 bases and J 5 bases, leaving 7 bases between the germline ends. Germline values: CDR1 GTSNPN, CDR2 SVGIG (reference sequence). Here the CDR3 reads CAWSVLRETQYF. DNA for the CDR3: TGTGCCTGGAGTGTACTGCGGGAGACCCAGTACTTC.

The V and J genes are TRBV4-2 and TRBJ2-3; 15 bases match TRBD2. The V and J ends lost 0 bases and 7 bases, in that order; junction bases with no gene match: 5. This CDR3 has 17 residues. The germline gives CDR1 LGHNA, CDR2 YNFKEQ. CDR3 sequence reads: CASSQEWTSGGANTQYF. In DNA form, the CDR3 reads TGTGCCAGCAGCCAAGAATGGACTAGCGGGGGGGCGAATACGCAGTATTTT.

This clone was observed a handful of times. The chain has TRBV5-1 and TRBJ2-3, with TRBD2 as a possible D gene (6 bases). Looked up from germline, CDR1 is SGHRS and CDR2 is YFSETQ. The CDR3 sequence is 16 residues long. V was shortened by 0 bases and J by 6 bases, with 17 bases between the two germline ends. For the CDR3, the DNA is TGCGCCAGCAGCTTGGCGGGTGGGGGGTCCGCGGATACGCAGTATTTT. Encoded protein: CASSLAGGGSADTQYF.

This clone was seen more than once but under ten times. The rearrangement joins TRBV30 to TRBJ1-2; D may be TRBD1 (5 bases). V lost 5 bases to trimming and J lost 1 base, with 14 bases between them. Looked up from germline, CDR1 is GTSNPN and CDR2 is SVGIG (reference sequence). CDR3 length: 14 residues. The CDR3 sequence: CAWRTRPFNYGYTF. CDR3 DNA: TGTGCCTGGCGGACAAGGCCCTTTAACTATGGCTACACCTTC.

V is TRBV6-1 and J is TRBJ1-5, with 7 positions matching TRBD1. This CDR3 has 13 residues. Germline V gene sequence: CDR1 MNHNS, CDR2 SASEGT. V shed 4 bases and J 9 bases; nucleotides not matched to a gene: 6. This CDR3 is CASSGTGAGPQHF. CDR3 nucleotides: TGTGCCAGCAGTGGTACAGGGGCTGGGCCCCAGCATTTT.

The chain recombines TRBV6-5 with TRBJ1-5, with 7 bases fitting TRBD1. The germline V gene encodes CDR1 MNHEY and CDR2 SVGAGI. The V segment lost 5 bases and the J segment 6 bases; nucleotides outside the gene matches: 7. The CDR3 extends over 14 amino acids. The CDR3 DNA reads as TGTGCCAGCAGTCTAGACAGGGTGGGTCAGCCCCAGCATTTT. This gives the protein CASSLDRVGQPQHF.

The table lists this clone with a few counts. The chain links TRBV11-1 to TRBJ2-5; 7 positions match TRBD1. This CDR3 has 14 amino acids. V gave up 2 bases and J gave up 2 bases; unmatched junction bases: 2. Germline V CDR1 and CDR2: SGHAT, FQDESV (reference sequence). CDR3 DNA sequence: TGTGCCAGCAGCTTACCAGGGGGACAAGAGACCCAGTACTTC. This gives the protein CASSLPGGQETQYF. Full variable domain (remainder filled in from reference TRBV11-1 and TRBJ2-5): EAEVAQSPRYKITEKSQAVAFWCDPISGHATLYWYRQILGQGPELLVQFQDESVVDDSQLPKDRFSAERLKGVDSTLKIQPAELGDSAMYLCASSLPGGQETQYFGPGTRLLVL.

This sequence joins TRBV7-2 and TRBJ1-2; D perhaps matches TRBD1 (6 bases). The length of the CDR3 is 16 residues. Germline values: CDR1 SGHTA, CDR2 FQGNSA. Trimming stripped 5 bases from V and 5 bases from J, with 21 bases between. This CDR3 is CASSPQSDSSLYGYTF. As DNA, the CDR3 is TGTGCCAGCAGCCCCCAATCGGACAGCTCTCTTTATGGCTACACCTTC.

A single count supports this clone. The rearrangement links TRBV7-3 to TRBJ2-1; TRBD2 might be the D (6 bases). This CDR3 contains 16 residues. CDR1 is SGHTA, CDR2 FQGTGA, per germline. V lost 2 bases to trimming and J lost 4 bases, with 15 bases between them. CDR3 sequence reads: CASSLRAGSGYNEQFF. CDR3 DNA sequence: TGTGCCAGCAGCTTACGAGCGGGCAGCGGTTACAATGAGCAGTTCTTC.

The rearrangement joins TRBV6-5 to TRBJ2-1; the D gene is possibly TRBD2 (5 bases). V dropped 7 bases and J dropped 9 bases, with 22 bases sitting between them. CDR1 and CDR2 from the germline V gene are MNHEY and SVGAGI. The CDR3 is 15 amino acids. This CDR3 is CASKAVTPQLGEQFF. CDR3 DNA: TGTGCCAGCAAAGCGGTGACCCCCCAATTGGGTGAGCAGTTCTTC.

The chain recombines TRBV5-8 with TRBJ2-5; TRBD2 might be the D (6 bases). The CDR3 contains 16 residues. The V end was cut by 3 bases, the J end by 9 bases, with 24 bases between. Per germline, CDR1 SGHTS and CDR2 YDEGEE. In nucleotides, the CDR3 is TGTGCCAGCAGCTCTTTGGGGGAAGGCAAGAGGGAGGCCCAGTACTTC. Translation gives CASSSLGEGKREAQYF.

This chain uses TRBV4-1 with TRBJ1-2, with D possibly matching TRBD1 (6 bases). From germline, CDR1 is MGHRA and CDR2 YSYEKL. Trimming removed 0 bases from V and 6 bases from J, with 11 bases in between. The CDR3 sequence is 14 residues long. For the CDR3, the DNA is TGCGCCAGCAGCCAAGACAGGGGTATCGATGGCTACACCTTC. The encoded protein is CASSQDRGIDGYTF.

The chain couples TRBV7-9 to TRBJ2-7; D not resolved. The V and J ends lost 0 bases and 2 bases respectively, with 8 bases between them. The CDR3 is made up of 14 amino acids. CDR1 and CDR2 from the germline V gene are SEHNR and FQNEAQ (reference sequence). The chain's CDR3 is CASSLAWQTYEQYF. In DNA, the CDR3 is TGTGCCAGCAGCTTAGCGTGGCAGACCTACGAGCAGTACTTC.

The chain uses TRBV7-8 and TRBJ1-2; no clear D. V lost 4 bases and J lost 3, with 9 bases in between. Germline values: CDR1 SGHVS, CDR2 FQNEAQ. The CDR3 extends over 13 amino acids. In DNA form, the CDR3 reads TGTGCCAGCAGCTACGAGGGTGACTATGGCTACACCTTC. It codes for CASSYEGDYGYTF.

The V gene is TRBV18, the J gene TRBJ1-4; D call uncertain. V was pared by 5 bases and J by 4 bases, with 8 bases between. The CDR3 is 13 residues long. The V gene's germline CDR1 is KGHSH and CDR2 LQKENI. The DNA for the CDR3 is TGTGCCAGCTCATCAGGTCATAATGAAAAACTGTTTTTT. It yields the protein CASSSGHNEKLFF.

This clone was observed a single time. V is TRBV5-6 and J is TRBJ1-1; 7 bases map to TRBD1. In germline, CDR1 is SGHDT, CDR2 YYEEEE. The CDR3 contains 18 residues. V shed 2 bases and J 2 bases; nucleotides not matched to a gene: 15. Written as DNA, the CDR3 is TGTGCCAGCAGCTTCCCTGTTCCGGGCCAGGGGGGAAACACTGAAGCTTTCTTT. It specifies CASSFPVPGQGGNTEAFF.

The rearrangement joins TRBV6-1 to TRBJ1-5; no firm D call. The CDR3 extends over 15 amino acids. Trimming left V 2 bases short and J 4 bases short, with 12 bases between. Germline lookup yields CDR1 MNHNS and CDR2 SASEGT. The CDR3 nucleotides read TGTGCCAGCAGTGAAACGAGGCAGTCAAATCAGCCCCAGCATTTT. Translated: CASSETRQSNQPQHF.

Only one count was recorded for this clone. V and J are TRBV29-1 and TRBJ1-1, with D unresolved. The ends were cut back, 7 bases at V and 6 bases at J, with 6 bases in the middle. The CDR3 runs 9 residues. Germline V gives CDR1 SQVTM, CDR2 ANQGSEA. The CDR3 is CSDGPEAFF. As DNA, the CDR3 is TGCAGCGATGGCCCTGAAGCTTTCTTT.

CDR3 bases: TGTGCCAGCAGTGACTCGATGGACAGGGGGCTGAACACTGAAGCTTTCTTT. Its protein is CASSDSMDRGLNTEAFF. V and J are TRBV6-4 and TRBJ1-1, with 11 bases identical to TRBD1. CDR1 and CDR2 (germline): MRHNA, SNTAGT. V trimming: 0 bases; J trimming: 0 bases; junction bases outside the gene matches: 3. The CDR3 spans 17 residues.

J is TRBJ2-6 and V is TRBV6-5, with TRBD1 as a possible D gene (6 bases). Trimming took 6 bases from V and 0 from J, leaving 9 bases between them. This CDR3 is built from 15 residues. Germline values: CDR1 MNHEY, CDR2 SVGAGI. CDR3 coding DNA: TGTGCCAGCAGGACAGGATTCTCTGGGGCCAACGTCCTGACTTTC. Its translation is CASRTGFSGANVLTF.